The clone carrying this T cell receptor beta chain was seen repeatedly, ten times or more. Its antigen is not known. The sample belongs to a study of early T cells in non-severe SARS-CoV-2 infection. Study at large: Bulk RNA from unsorted whole blood was sequenced; chains were unpaired. General study results and limits: The VDJdb matching leaned toward anti-spike CD8 responses and overlooked private and CD4 specificities.

Trimming pared 6 bases from V and 0 bases from J, leaving 27 bases between. Germline CDR1 MNHEY, CDR2 SVGEGT. CDR3 length: 20 residues. Each cDNA molecule carried a unique molecular identifier. From the 5' RACE reads, TCRdb called clonotypes with MiXCR, one entry per CDR3 protein. Of more than 65,000 distinct CDR3 sequences in the sample, around 12% were seen once. The sequencing input was whole blood. This sequence originates from an adult who was a healthcare worker with PCR-confirmed SARS-CoV-2 infection or an uninfected control (not recorded which). The chain has TRBV6-2 or TRBV6-3 and TRBJ2-4, with TRBD2 as a possible D gene (5 bases). The CDR3 spells CASRDENHRGRPQAKNIQYF. In DNA form, the CDR3 reads TGTGCCAGCAGGGACGAGAACCACCGGGGTCGGCCCCAAGCCAAAAACATTCAGTACTTC.